Below, 21 T cell receptor beta chains from the same sample are listed, as sequenced in a study of sequential checkpoint blockade in melanoma. Profiling relied on immunoSEQ multiplex PCR, and the TCRdb table lists in-frame clones only, not all of them. In the table there are 15,000 to 20,000 clones, roughly 61% of which are singletons. Treatment in this sample: randomized to nivolumab then ipilimumab (arm A) or the reverse (arm B). The sample was CD8+ T cells sorted from blood (inferred from file names), taken from a patient given nivolumab and ipilimumab in sequence. The receptors come from a human donor with melanoma.

A remark on this clone: Other DNA sequences of this sample code for an identical CDR3. V usage is TRBV27 and J usage is TRBJ2-1, with 10 bases lining up with TRBD2. J was trimmed by 8 bases and V by 6 bases; bases with no gene match: 13. The CDR3 runs 16 residues. CDR1 is MNHEY and CDR2 is SMNVEV in the germline V gene (reference sequence). The DNA for the CDR3 is TGTGCCAGCAGCCCCTATATAGCGGGGGGACAGGATGAGCAGTTCTTC. This sequence encodes CASSPYIAGGQDEQFF.

By sample share, this clone is large (0.1 to 1%). This chain uses TRBV28 with TRBJ2-1; D is perhaps TRBD2 (5 bases). Germline V CDR1 and CDR2: MDHEN, SYDVKM. This CDR3 comprises 16 residues. V was trimmed by 6 bases and J by 3 bases, leaving 18 bases between them. CDR3 coding DNA: TGTGCCAGCAGCCTTCTGGAGGTAGGGATCTACAATGAGCAGTTCTTC. This gives the protein CASSLLEVGIYNEQFF. Full variable domain (rest looked up from reference TRBV28 and TRBJ2-1): DVKVTQSSRYLVKRTGEKVFLECVQDMDHENMFWYRQDPGLGLRLIYFSYDVKMKEKGDIPEGYSVSREKKERFSLILESASTNQTSMYLCASSLLEVGIYNEQFFGPGTRLTVL.

This clone was detected only once. The chain links TRBV30 to TRBJ2-1; D gene uncertain. The germline gives CDR1 GTSNPN, CDR2 SVGIG (reference sequence). The CDR3 is 12 amino acids. V shed 4 bases and J shed 8 bases, with 12 bases lying between them. CDR3 in amino acids: CAWTRGSDEQFF. CDR3 DNA: TGTGCCTGGACGCGAGGTTCTGATGAGCAGTTCTTC.

This rearrangement joins TRBV21-1 to TRBJ2-5; the D call in the table, TRBD1, was not verified against the DNA. TRBV21-1 is flagged as a pseudogene. The CDR3 sequence is 18 residues long. The CDR3 loop is CASSKESMGQVVQETQYF. CDR3 nucleotides: TGTGCCAGCAGCAAAGAAAGTATGGGACAGGTCGTCCAAGAGACCCAGTACTTC.

This clone was seen only a few times. This chain joins TRBV7-9 and TRBJ1-1, with D perhaps matching TRBD1 (6 bases). V gave up 3 bases and J gave up 10 bases, with 24 bases separating them. CDR3 length: 16 residues. From germline, CDR1 is SEHNR and CDR2 FQNEAQ (reference sequence). The CDR3 sequence: CASSLWSQGTTQGAFF. In DNA, the CDR3 is TGTGCCAGCAGCTTGTGGTCTCAGGGGACTACTCAGGGAGCTTTCTTT.

This clone was counted between two and nine times. One junction end disagrees with the germline gene, perhaps due to a read error. The chain employs TRBV5-3 and TRBJ1-2; 8 nucleotides match TRBD1. TRBV5-3 is recorded as an ORF, its role being uncertain. The CDR3 extends over 15 amino acids. The CDR3 protein is CASSSRTGSHYGYTF. The CDR3 DNA follows: TGTGCCAGCAGCTCAAGGACAGGGTCGCACTATGGCTACACCTTC.

This chain uses TRBV14 with TRBJ1-1; D may be TRBD1 (5 bases). The CDR3 spans 12 residues. CDR1 is SGHDN, CDR2 FVKESK, per germline. Trimming took 8 bases from V and 7 from J, leaving 14 bases between them. The CDR3 DNA reads as TGTGCCAGCGGCAGGGTATTTATTGAAGCTTTCTTT. It encodes CASGRVFIEAFF.

The chain is built from TRBV4-1 and TRBJ2-7; the match to TRBD2 covers 10 bases. V was clipped by 4 bases and J by 1 base; unmatched bases: 4. This CDR3 is built from 15 residues. CDR1 is MGHRA, CDR2 YSYEKL, per germline. The CDR3 is CASSPQAGGSYEQYF. The CDR3 DNA is TGCGCCAGCAGCCCGCAAGCGGGAGGGTCCTACGAGCAGTACTTC.

V usage is TRBV27 and J usage is TRBJ2-1; perhaps TRBD2 as D (5 bases). This CDR3 has 16 amino acids. The germline V gene encodes CDR1 MNHEY and CDR2 SMNVEV (reference sequence). The V end was cut by 2 bases, the J end by 2 bases, with 13 bases between. Here the CDR3 reads CASSLSGSNPYNEQFF. CDR3 DNA sequence: TGTGCCAGCAGTTTAAGCGGAAGCAACCCCTACAATGAGCAGTTCTTC.

This clone has a single count. The chain combines TRBV4-2 with TRBJ2-7; 11 bases are a match to TRBD2. This CDR3 region has 17 residues. The V and J ends lost 0 bases and 3 bases, in that order; junction bases with no gene match: 7. Germline V lookup: CDR1 LGHNA, CDR2 YNFKEQ. The CDR3 DNA reads as TGTGCCAGCAGCCAAGAGTCGCTAGCGGGGGGAAACTACGAGCAGTACTTC. Translated: CASSQESLAGGNYEQYF.

This clone appeared a few times. The chain couples TRBV25-1 to TRBJ2-1, with a tentative D call TRBD2 (6 bases). The CDR3 totals 15 residues. Germline-derived CDR1 and CDR2 are MGHDK and SYGVNS. V lost 2 bases and J 3 bases, leaving 11 bases between the germline ends. Here the CDR3 reads CASSEGGTYYNEQFF. CDR3 DNA: TGTGCCAGCAGTGAAGGGGGGACTTACTACAATGAGCAGTTCTTC.

This clone was detected only a few times. This chain uses TRBV7-6 with TRBJ2-7; 7 positions agree with TRBD1. The CDR3 contains 13 residues. Losses at the gene ends were 5 bases for V and 3 bases for J; bases not matched to a gene: 4. The germline CDR1 and CDR2 sequences are SGHVS and FNYEAQ. CDR3: CASSPRQGYEQYF. The CDR3 coding sequence is TGTGCCAGCAGCCCAAGACAGGGCTACGAGCAGTACTTC. The full variable domain, completed using reference TRBV7-6 and TRBJ2-7, is GAGVSQSPRYKVTKRGQDVALRCDPISGHVSLYWYRQALGQGPEFLTYFNYEAQQDKSGLPNDRFSAERPEGSISTLTIQRTEQRDSAMYRCASSPRQGYEQYFGPGTRLTVT.

This clone was detected only a few times. The chain uses TRBV6-1 and TRBJ2-7, with TRBD1 as a possible D gene (5 bases). Germline V gives CDR1 MNHNS, CDR2 SASEGT. Between the trimmed V and J ends, which lost 6 bases and 3 bases, there was a span of 18 bases. The CDR3 totals 15 residues. The CDR3 sequence is CASRSGISADYEQYF. CDR3 nucleotide sequence: TGTGCCAGCAGATCAGGGATTTCCGCCGACTACGAGCAGTACTTC.

The rearrangement joins TRBV7-2 to TRBJ2-3; D is uncertain. Germline loops: CDR1 SGHTA, CDR2 FQGNSA. The ends were cut back, 0 bases at V and 4 bases at J, with 2 bases in the middle. This CDR3 is built from 12 residues. CDR3 loop: CASSLAADTQYF. In DNA form, the CDR3 reads TGTGCCAGCAGCTTAGCCGCAGATACGCAGTATTTT. Drawing the rest from reference TRBV7-2 and TRBJ2-3, the complete variable domain is GAGVSQSPSNKVTEKGKDVELRCDPISGHTALYWYRQSLGQGLEFLIYFQGNSAPDKSGLPSDRFSAERTGGSVSTLTIQRTQQEDSAVYLCASSLAADTQYFGPGTRLTVL.

This clone came up a few times. This chain joins TRBV25-1 and TRBJ1-2, with no clear D. V lost 0 bases and J lost 4, with 12 bases in between. The germline V gene encodes CDR1 MGHDK and CDR2 SYGVNS. The CDR3 consists of 15 residues. Written as DNA, the CDR3 is TGTGCCAGCAGTGAATATAACCCGGCGGCCTATGGCTACACCTTC. Its protein is CASSEYNPAAYGYTF.

This clone turned up a few times. The genes are TRBV7-9 and TRBJ1-2, with D maybe TRBD1 (6 bases). The germline V gene has CDR1 SEHNR and CDR2 FQNEAQ (reference sequence). V was trimmed by 2 bases and J by 2 bases, leaving 12 bases between them. This CDR3 is 15 amino acids long. CDR3 residues: CASSLWVQGNYGYTF. CDR3 bases: TGTGCCAGCAGCTTATGGGTGCAGGGGAACTATGGCTACACCTTC.

This clone was found many times. V usage is TRBV5-4 and J usage is TRBJ2-7; D unclear. This CDR3 contains 17 residues. V lost 4 bases to trimming and J lost 6 bases, with 26 bases between them. In germline, CDR1 is SGHNT, CDR2 YYREEE (reference sequence). The CDR3 region is CASSQRGNIPSRGEQYF. The DNA for the CDR3 is TGTGCCAGCAGCCAGAGAGGAAACATCCCAAGTCGAGGCGAGCAGTACTTC.

The V and J genes are TRBV29-1 and TRBJ1-4; D gene ambiguous. Germline CDR1 reads SQVTM; CDR2 reads ANQGSEA. Trimming removed 7 bases at V and 7 bases at J, with 22 bases between. This CDR3 is 15 amino acids long. The CDR3 coding sequence is TGCAGCGCCGAACCAGACGGGTGGTCGGGTGAAAAACTGTTTTTT. Protein product: CSAEPDGWSGEKLFF.

V and J are TRBV2 and TRBJ2-7; a possible D gene is TRBD1 (5 bases). V dropped 0 bases and J dropped 6 bases, with 9 bases sitting between them. Germline-derived CDR1 and CDR2 are SNHLY and FYNNEI. The CDR3 has 13 residues. The CDR3 bases are TGTGCCAGCAGTGAAGCGGGGCAGTGCGAGCAGTACTTC. Its translation: CASSEAGQCEQYF.

The gene calls are TRBV9 and TRBJ2-6, with TRBD1 as a possible D gene (5 bases). The CDR3 is 17 residues long. CDR1 is SGDLS and CDR2 is YYNGEE in the germline V gene. V dropped 4 bases and J dropped 0 bases, with 14 bases sitting between them. For the CDR3, the DNA is TGTGCCAGCAGCCCCCACCAGGGAATCTCTGGGGCCAACGTCCTGACTTTC. As protein: CASSPHQGISGANVLTF.

The chain joins TRBV14 to TRBJ2-5; 12 nucleotides agree with TRBD2. Trimming took 2 bases from V and 1 from J; bases not matched to a gene: 2. The length of the CDR3 is 16 residues. Germline V CDR1 and CDR2: SGHDN, FVKESK. The CDR3 DNA is TGTGCCAGCAGCCAACGGACTAGCGGGATCCAAGAGACCCAGTACTTC. It encodes CASSQRTSGIQETQYF.